These 5 T cell receptor beta chains came from one sample sequenced in a study of blood T cell repertoires in COVID-19. Produced via immunoSEQ multiplex PCR; TCRdb's table is partial and in-frame only. The table records 95,000 to 150,000 clones, around 85% of them present only once. The sample was peripheral blood. These TCRs come from a man in his sixties with acute or convalescent COVID-19.

The gene calls are TRBV28 and TRBJ2-1; D is uncertain. The germline CDR1 and CDR2 sequences are MDHEN and SYDVKM. CDR3 length: 13 residues. V was clipped by 3 bases and J by 5 bases, with 8 bases between them. This CDR3 reads CASSFRLNNEQFF. CDR3 coding DNA: TGTGCCAGCAGTTTCAGACTTAACAATGAGCAGTTCTTC. The variable domain in full, completed from reference TRBV28 and TRBJ2-1, reads DVKVTQSSRYLVKRTGEKVFLECVQDMDHENMFWYRQDPGLGLRLIYFSYDVKMKEKGDIPEGYSVSREKKERFSLILESASTNQTSMYLCASSFRLNNEQFFGPGTRLTVL.

This chain links TRBV5-4 with TRBJ2-2; 11 bases agree with TRBD2. The V and J ends lost 7 bases and 0 bases, in that order; junction bases with no gene match: 8. Germline values: CDR1 SGHNT, CDR2 YYREEE (reference sequence). This CDR3 has 17 residues. The chain's CDR3 is CASGAGTSGANTGELFF. For the CDR3, the DNA is TGTGCCAGCGGGGCCGGGACTAGCGGCGCGAACACCGGGGAGCTGTTTTTT.

The gene calls are TRBV7-9 and TRBJ2-5; 7 bases line up with TRBD1. This CDR3 is built from 14 residues. V dropped 5 bases and J dropped 2; count of bases not matched to a gene: 5. In germline, CDR1 is SEHNR, CDR2 FQNEAQ (reference sequence). CDR3 DNA sequence: TGTGCCAGCAGCCCCGACAGGGCTCAAGAGACCCAGTACTTC. This codes for CASSPDRAQETQYF.

V and J are TRBV15 and TRBJ2-1; 7 nucleotides match TRBD2. This CDR3 is 16 amino acids long. V lost 0 bases and J lost 7; bases outside the gene matches: 9. Germline V gene sequence: CDR1 LNHNV, CDR2 YYDKDF (reference sequence). CDR3 in amino acids: CATSRDRLAAGNEQFF. CDR3 coding DNA: TGTGCCACCAGCAGAGATCGGCTAGCGGCAGGGAATGAGCAGTTCTTC.

The sample holds a few counts of this clone. The gene calls are TRBV6-1 and TRBJ1-5; no clear D gene. V was trimmed by 1 base and J by 1 base, leaving 8 bases between them. Germline V gives CDR1 MNHNS, CDR2 SASEGT. The CDR3 spans 15 residues. CDR3 protein: CASSEGVESNQPQHF. CDR3 nucleotide sequence: TGTGCCAGCAGTGAAGGGGTGGAGAGCAATCAGCCCCAGCATTTT.